Given below is one T cell receptor (beta chain) in context. The CDR3 totals 13 residues. The germline CDR1 and CDR2 sequences are MNHNY and SVGAGI (reference sequence). With 0 bases removed from V and 6 bases from J, the gap between germline ends came to 9 bases. This sample was taken from a study of cytomegalovirus exposure and HLA in healthy donors. Produced via immunoSEQ multiplex PCR; TCRdb's table is partial and in-frame only. The table shows under 300,000 clones, with 80% to 90% occurring only once. The receptor was derived from a young woman in good health and CMV-seronegative. Sequencing input: PBMCs. The gene calls are TRBV6-6 and TRBJ2-7; no clear D. In DNA, the CDR3 is TGTGCCAGCAGTTACTCGAGGTCTGGCGAGCAGTACTTC. It specifies CASSYSRSGEQYF.